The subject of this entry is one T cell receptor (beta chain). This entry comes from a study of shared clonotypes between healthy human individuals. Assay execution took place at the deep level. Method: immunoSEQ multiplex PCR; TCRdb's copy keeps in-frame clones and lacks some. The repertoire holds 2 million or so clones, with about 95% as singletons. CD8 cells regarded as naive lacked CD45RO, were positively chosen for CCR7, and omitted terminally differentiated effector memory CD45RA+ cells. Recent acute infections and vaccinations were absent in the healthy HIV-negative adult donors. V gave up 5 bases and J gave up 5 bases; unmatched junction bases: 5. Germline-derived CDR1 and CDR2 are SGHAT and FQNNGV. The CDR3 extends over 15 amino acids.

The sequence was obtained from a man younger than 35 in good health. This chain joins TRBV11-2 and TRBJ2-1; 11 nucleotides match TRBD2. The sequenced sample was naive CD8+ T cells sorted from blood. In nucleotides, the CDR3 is TGTGCCAGCAGCCTTCTAGCGGGAGGCCACAATGAGCAGTTCTTC. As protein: CASSLLAGGHNEQFF.